Shown below are 10 T cell receptor beta chains from a single sample sequenced in a study of T cells in Graves' hyperthyroidism and ophthalmopathy. What was amplified from RNA transcripts were TCR beta CDR3 regions. With the HTBI primer set, the TCR CDR3 went through a first round of RT-PCR. TCRdb fed the multiplex PCR reads into MiXCR, producing one record per CDR3 protein. The sample consists of fewer than 400,000 distinct CDR3 sequences, approximately 16% of them appearing once. Sequenced input: blood. The receptors come from a man aged 30 to 45 with Graves' hyperthyroidism.

This clonotype was detected many times. The chain links TRBV15 to TRBJ2-1; TRBD2 agrees at 13 bases. The germline V gene has CDR1 LNHNV and CDR2 YYDKDF (reference sequence). J was trimmed by 7 bases and V by 0 bases; bases with no gene match: 9. The CDR3 has 18 amino acids. The CDR3 spells CATSRDPGLAGSKNEQFF. CDR3 in DNA: TGTGCCACCAGCAGAGATCCGGGACTAGCGGGATCCAAAAATGAGCAGTTCTTC. Combining the CDR3 with reference TRBV15 and TRBJ2-1 gives the whole variable domain DAMVIQNPRYQVTQFGKPVTLSCSQTLNHNVMYWYQQKSSQAPKLLFHYYDKDFNNEADTPDNFQSRRPNTSFCFLDIRSPGLGDTAMYLCATSRDPGLAGSKNEQFFGPGTRLTVL.

This clonotype was observed at least ten times. The V call is TRBV11-2, the J call TRBJ2-3; D gene ambiguous. Germline CDR1 SGHAT, CDR2 FQNNGV. This CDR3 has 16 residues. With 8 bases removed from V and 5 bases from J, the gap between germline ends came to 23 bases. CDR3 DNA sequence: TGTGCCAGCCAAGCTTTCCCTACCCCCCGGTTAGATACGCAGTATTTT. Protein product: CASQAFPTPRLDTQYF. The full variable domain, completed using reference TRBV11-2 and TRBJ2-3, is EAGVAQSPRYKIIEKRQSVAFWCNPISGHATLYWYQQILGQGPKLLIQFQNNGVVDDSQLPKDRFSAERLKGVDSTLKIQPAKLEDSAVYLCASQAFPTPRLDTQYFGPGTRLTVL.

The V gene is TRBV9, the J gene TRBJ2-3; possible D gene TRBD2, 6 bases. The CDR3 extends over 15 amino acids. Germline loops: CDR1 SGDLS, CDR2 YYNGEE. Trimming pared 2 bases from V and 1 base from J, leaving 11 bases between. The CDR3 nucleotides read TGTGCCAGCAGCGTTGCCGGGAGAGGCACAGATACGCAGTATTTT. Encoded protein: CASSVAGRGTDTQYF. The whole variable domain, filled in from reference TRBV9 and TRBJ2-3, reads DSGVTQTPKHLITATGQRVTLRCSPRSGDLSVYWYQQSLDQGLQFLIQYYNGEERAKGNILERFSAQQFPDLHSELNLSSLELGDSALYFCASSVAGRGTDTQYFGPGTRLTVL.

The chain has TRBV10-3 and TRBJ2-3, with TRBD1 identical over 9 bases. CDR1 is ENHRY and CDR2 is SYGVKD in the germline V gene. J gave up 0 bases and V 6 bases, and 7 bases lay outside the gene matches. The CDR3 covers 16 residues. The CDR3 nucleotides are TGTGCCATCAGAGAGAACAGGGGGCTGAGCACAGATACGCAGTATTTT. Protein sequence: CAIRENRGLSTDTQYF.

This clonotype has ten or more counts. V and J are TRBV11-3 and TRBJ2-1; TRBD2 matches 8 bases. Germline V gene data show CDR1 as SGHNT and CDR2 as YENEEA. Germline trimming cut 1 base from V and 10 bases from J; bases unmatched to any gene: 6. The CDR3 sequence is 14 residues long. In DNA form, the CDR3 reads TGTGCCAGCAGCTTAGTAAGCGGGAGTCGGGAGCAGTTCTTC. Translation: CASSLVSGSREQFF.

Comments on this clonotype: The junction differs from germline at one of its ends, possibly a read error. The V call is TRBV19, the J call TRBJ2-2; D possibly corresponds to TRBD2 (5 bases). Germline lookup yields CDR1 LNHDA and CDR2 SQIVND (reference sequence). The CDR3 is 15 amino acids. This CDR3 reads CASSRLAENAGELFF. DNA of the CDR3: TGTGCCAGTAGTAGGCTAGCCGAGAACGCCGGGGAGCTGTTTTTT. The entire variable domain, with the rest obtained from reference TRBV19 and TRBJ2-2, is as follows: DGGITQSPKYLFRKEGQNVTLSCEQNLNHDAMYWYRQDPGQGLRLIYYSQIVNDFQKGDIAEGYSVSREKKESFPLTVTSAQKNPTAFYLCASSRLAENAGELFFGEGSRLTVL.

The chain employs TRBV20-1 and TRBJ2-1; 7 bases match TRBD2. In germline, CDR1 is DFQATT, CDR2 SNEGSKA (reference sequence). V lost 8 bases to trimming and J lost 4 bases; unmatched junction nucleotides: 11. The CDR3 is 14 amino acids. CDR3 loop: CSSHPGGSYNEQFF. In nucleotides, the CDR3 is TGCAGTTCCCACCCGGGGGGATCTTACAATGAGCAGTTCTTC.

V gene TRBV7-9 combines with J gene TRBJ1-2; D unresolved. The CDR3 runs to 13 residues. CDR1 and CDR2 from the germline V gene are SEHNR and FQNEAQ (reference sequence). V was shortened by 8 bases and J by 4 bases, with 14 bases between the two germline ends. CDR3 protein: CASRQSDLYGYTF. The CDR3 DNA is TGTGCCAGCCGGCAGTCTGACCTCTATGGCTACACCTTC. The full variable domain, its missing parts supplied by reference TRBV7-9 and TRBJ1-2, is DTGVSQNPRHKITKRGQNVTFRCDPISEHNRLYWYRQTLGQGPEFLTYFQNEAQLEKSRLLSDRFSAERPKGSFSTLEIQRTEQGDSAMYLCASRQSDLYGYTFGSGTRLTVV.

The chain is built from TRBV11-2 and TRBJ2-1; 10 bases map to TRBD2. The CDR3 loop spans 17 amino acids. The germline V gene encodes CDR1 SGHAT and CDR2 FQNNGV. Trimming at V came to 5 bases and at J to 4 bases, leaving 11 bases not matched to a gene. The CDR3 is CASSQFAGTSAYNEQFF. CDR3 nucleotides: TGTGCCAGCAGCCAATTCGCCGGGACTAGCGCTTACAATGAGCAGTTCTTC.

This clonotype has a count of ten or more. This chain connects TRBV7-3 to TRBJ2-2; TRBD2 matches 7 bases. The length of the CDR3 is 15 residues. With V trimmed by 3 bases and J by 3 bases, 4 bases remained unmatched. Germline V CDR1 and CDR2: SGHTA, FQGTGA. CDR3 sequence: CASSLEREYTGELFF. The DNA for the CDR3 is TGTGCCAGCAGCTTGGAGCGGGAATACACCGGGGAGCTGTTTTTT.